A selection of T cell receptor beta chains follows, all from one sample in a study of regulatory T cells in long-lasting Graves disease. TCRdb passed the multiplex PCR reads through MiXCR, listing each CDR3 protein once. Altogether around 460,000 distinct CDR3 sequences are present, approximately 14% being singletons, with the ten largest covering roughly 18%. These data also formed part of another study, on T cells in Graves' hyperthyroidism and ophthalmopathy.

Specimen: peripheral blood mononuclear cells (PBMCs), collected at new diagnosis, from a patient treated with antithyroid drugs. These receptors originate from a woman aged 50 to 60 with Graves disease. Both conserved end residues are part of each CDR3. D genes are given only for firm matches. Expanded clones are given a class, and other clones once, few, many or no size at all.

D gene	clone size	V gene	J gene	CDR3 DNA	CDR3 protein
TRBD2	many	TRBV28	TRBJ2-3	TGTGCCAGCAGTTTACCTGTCCTAGCGGGAGCAGATACGCAGTATTTT	CASSLPVLAGADTQYF
.	many	TRBV13	TRBJ2-7	TGTGCCAGCAGCCAAGAGAGGTTAGGCGAGCAGTACTTC	CASSQERLGEQYF
.	few	TRBV20-1	TRBJ2-7	TGCAGTGCTCCCTTCGTTCTTGGAGGGAAAGGATCCTACGAGCAGTACTTC	CSAPFVLGGKGSYEQYF
.	many	TRBV7-2	TRBJ2-2	TGTGCCAGCATTTTGCGGAACAGGGATTCCACCGGGGAGCTGTTTTTT	CASILRNRDSTGELFF
.	.	TRBV14	TRBJ2-1	TGTGCCAGCAGCCACGTACAGGGAACGAGCTACAATGAGCAGTTCTTC	CASSHVQGTSYNEQFF
TRBD2	.	TRBV5-6	TRBJ2-3	TGTGCCAGCAGCTTGAGAGCGGGGAACACAGATACGCAGTATTTT	CASSLRAGNTDTQYF
.	.	TRBV19	TRBJ1-4	TGTGCCAGTAGTATCACCCTTCGGGAAAAACTGTTTTTT	CASSITLREKLFF
TRBD1	few	TRBV18	TRBJ2-7	TGTGCCAGCTCACCCTCCCAACCGGGACAGGGATTATACGAGCAGTACTTC	CASSPSQPGQGLYEQYF
TRBD2	few	TRBV3-1	TRBJ2-3	TGTGCCAGCAGCCACAATGTAGCGGGCGCAGATACGCAGTATTTT	CASSHNVAGADTQYF
.	many	TRBV6-5	TRBJ2-7	TGTGCCAGCAGTTACGGGCCCATGCACGCCTACGAGCAGTACTTC	CASSYGPMHAYEQYF
.	many	TRBV3-1	TRBJ2-5	TGTGCCAGCAGCCAAAACCCCTCAAGGCAAGAGACCCAGTACTTC	CASSQNPSRQETQYF
TRBD1	many	TRBV10-3	TRBJ1-2	TGTGCCACACAGGGGGCGGCTATGAACTATGGCTACACCTTC	CATQGAAMNYGYTF
.	few	TRBV18	TRBJ1-3	TGTGCCAGCTCACTTACCCCCGCGCTCTCTGGAAACACCATATATTTT	CASSLTPALSGNTIYF
TRBD2	many	TRBV28	TRBJ2-7	TGTGCCAGCAGACCGAGACTAGCGTTCCACGAGCAGTACTTC	CASRPRLAFHEQYF
TRBD1	few	TRBV20-1	TRBJ2-6	TGCAGTGCGGGGACAGTCTCTGGGGCCAACGTCCTGACTTTC	CSAGTVSGANVLTF
TRBD1	.	TRBV5-1	TRBJ2-2	TGCGCCAGCATGCCACAGGGGGCATCCGGGGAGCTGTTTTTT	CASMPQGASGELFF
TRBD1	many	TRBV11-2	TRBJ1-1	TGTGCCAGCAGCACAGACAGGGTTTACACTGAAGCTTTCTTT	CASSTDRVYTEAFF
TRBD2	few	TRBV7-2	TRBJ2-7	TGTGCCAGCAGCTCCTTTCTAGCGGGAGGGAAGTACGAGCAGTACTTC	CASSSFLAGGKYEQYF
.	many	TRBV5-1	TRBJ1-1	TGCGCCAGCAGCTTGGCAGTGAAGAACACTGAAGCTTTCTTT	CASSLAVKNTEAFF
TRBD2	.	TRBV20-1	TRBJ2-3	TGCAGTGCGAGAAACCCCGTAGCGGCGGGAGACCCAGATACGCAGTATTTT	CSARNPVAAGDPDTQYF
.	many	TRBV5-6	TRBJ1-4	TGTGCCAGCAGCGCGACAGGACAGCTTGGCGAAAAACTGTTTTTT	CASSATGQLGEKLFF
TRBD2	few	TRBV10-3	TRBJ2-7	TGTGCCATCAGTGGACTAGCGGGAGGAGTCTACGAGCAGTACTTC	CAISGLAGGVYEQYF
.	.	TRBV19	TRBJ2-5	TGTGCCAGTAGTCCGCGGACAGAGGGGGAGACCCAGTACTTC	CASSPRTEGETQYF
TRBD2	many	TRBV28	TRBJ2-1	TGTGCCAGCAGAGCAAGCGGGAGGGCCGGGGGTGAGCAGTTCTTC	CASRASGRAGGEQFF
TRBD2	.	TRBV30	TRBJ2-1	TGTGCCTGGAGTAGGGCTAGCGGGGATGAGCAGTTCTTC	CAWSRASGDEQFF